The present entry profiles one T cell receptor beta chain with its context. This record belongs to a study of technical replicates of blood from several donors. V was clipped by 7 bases and J by 6 bases; unmatched bases: 10. The CDR3 is 14 amino acids. The germline CDR1 and CDR2 sequences are SGHRS and YFSETQ. Produced via immunoSEQ multiplex PCR; TCRdb's table is partial and in-frame only. The sample includes more than 70,000 clones, approximately 97% seen only once; the top ten take approximately 0.2%. The V call is TRBV5-1, the J call TRBJ2-1, with 7 bases matching TRBD1. The specimen sequenced was T cells isolated from PBMCs. The receptor comes from a human donor in good health. As DNA, the CDR3 is TGCGCCAGCGCCGGGACAGAGGTGGGCAATGAGCAGTTCTTC. Amino acids: CASAGTEVGNEQFF. Together with reference TRBV5-1 and TRBJ2-1, the CDR3 gives the full variable domain: KAGVTQTPRYLIKTRGQQVTLSCSPISGHRSVSWYQQTPGQGLQFLFEYFSETQRNKGNFPGRFSGRQFSNSRSEMNVSTLELGDSALYLCASAGTEVGNEQFFGPGTRLTVL.